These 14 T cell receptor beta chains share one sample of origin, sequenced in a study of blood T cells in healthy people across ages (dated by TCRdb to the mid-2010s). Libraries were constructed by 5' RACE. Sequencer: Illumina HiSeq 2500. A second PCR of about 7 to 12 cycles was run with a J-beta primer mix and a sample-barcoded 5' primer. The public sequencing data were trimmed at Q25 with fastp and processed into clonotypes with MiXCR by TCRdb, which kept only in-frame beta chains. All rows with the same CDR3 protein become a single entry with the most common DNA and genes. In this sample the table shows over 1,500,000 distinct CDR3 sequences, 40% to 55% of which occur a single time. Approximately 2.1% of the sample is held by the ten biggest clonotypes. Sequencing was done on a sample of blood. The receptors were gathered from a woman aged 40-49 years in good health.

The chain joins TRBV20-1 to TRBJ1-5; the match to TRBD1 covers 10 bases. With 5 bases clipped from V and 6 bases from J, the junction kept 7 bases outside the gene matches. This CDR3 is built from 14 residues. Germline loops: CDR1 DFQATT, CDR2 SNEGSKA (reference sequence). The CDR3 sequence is CSALRTGGIQPQHF. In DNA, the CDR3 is TGCAGTGCTCTACGGACAGGGGGTATTCAGCCCCAGCATTTT.

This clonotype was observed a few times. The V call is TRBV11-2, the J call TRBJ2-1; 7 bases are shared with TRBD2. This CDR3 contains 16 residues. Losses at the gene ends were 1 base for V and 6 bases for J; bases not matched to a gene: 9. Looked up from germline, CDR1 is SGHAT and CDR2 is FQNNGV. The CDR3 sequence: CASSLVVGRAGNEQFF. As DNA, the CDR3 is TGTGCCAGCAGCTTAGTTGTAGGGAGGGCCGGCAATGAGCAGTTCTTC.

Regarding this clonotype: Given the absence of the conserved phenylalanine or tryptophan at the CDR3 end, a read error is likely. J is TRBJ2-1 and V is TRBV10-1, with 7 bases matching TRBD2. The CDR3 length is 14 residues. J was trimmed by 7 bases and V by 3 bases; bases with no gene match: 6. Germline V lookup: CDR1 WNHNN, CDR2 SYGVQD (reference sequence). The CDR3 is CASSDPGGGNEQFV. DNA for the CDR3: TGCGCCAGCAGTGATCCGGGGGGTGGGAATGAGCAGTTCGTC.

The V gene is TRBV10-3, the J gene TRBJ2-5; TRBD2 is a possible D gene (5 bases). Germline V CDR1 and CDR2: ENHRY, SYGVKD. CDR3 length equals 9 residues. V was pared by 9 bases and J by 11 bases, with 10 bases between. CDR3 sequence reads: CAMGDEQYF. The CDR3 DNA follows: TGTGCCATGGGAGATGAGCAGTACTTC.

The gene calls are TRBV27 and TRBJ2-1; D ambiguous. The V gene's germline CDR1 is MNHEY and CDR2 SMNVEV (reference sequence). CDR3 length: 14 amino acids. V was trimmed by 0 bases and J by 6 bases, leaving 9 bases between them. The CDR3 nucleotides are TGTGCCAGCAGTTTATCGAGGCAGACCAATGAGCAGTTCTTC. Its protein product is CASSLSRQTNEQFF.

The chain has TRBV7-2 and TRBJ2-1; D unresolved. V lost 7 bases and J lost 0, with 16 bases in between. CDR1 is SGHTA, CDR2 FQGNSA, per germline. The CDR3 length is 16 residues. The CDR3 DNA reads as TGTGCCAGCAAGTCTACTGGTTTGGTCTCCTACAATGAGCAGTTCTTC. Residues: CASKSTGLVSYNEQFF. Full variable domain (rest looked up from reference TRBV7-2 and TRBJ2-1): GAGVSQSPSNKVTEKGKDVELRCDPISGHTALYWYRQSLGQGLEFLIYFQGNSAPDKSGLPSDRFSAERTGGSVSTLTIQRTQQEDSAVYLCASKSTGLVSYNEQFFGPGTRLTVL.

CDR3 nucleotide sequence: TGTGCCAGCAGCTTAAAGGACAGCTTCTATGGCTACACCTTC. Its translation is CASSLKDSFYGYTF. This chain joins TRBV7-9 and TRBJ1-2, with D perhaps matching TRBD1 (6 bases). Germline CDR1 is SEHNR and CDR2 is FQNEAQ (reference sequence). V was trimmed by 2 bases and J by 4 bases, leaving 11 bases between them. The length of the CDR3 is 14 residues.

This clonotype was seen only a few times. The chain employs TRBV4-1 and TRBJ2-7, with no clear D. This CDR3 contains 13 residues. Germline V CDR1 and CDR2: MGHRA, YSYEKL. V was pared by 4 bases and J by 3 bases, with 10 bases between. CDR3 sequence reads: CASSRILDYEQYF. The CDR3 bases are TGCGCCAGCAGCCGAATATTAGACTACGAGCAGTACTTC.

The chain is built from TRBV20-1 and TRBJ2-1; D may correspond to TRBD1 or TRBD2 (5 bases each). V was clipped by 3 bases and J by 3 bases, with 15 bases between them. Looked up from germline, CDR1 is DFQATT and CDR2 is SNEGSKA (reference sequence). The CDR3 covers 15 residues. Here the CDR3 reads CSASGVGAFYNEQFF. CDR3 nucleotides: TGCAGTGCTAGCGGCGTCGGGGCCTTCTACAATGAGCAGTTCTTC.

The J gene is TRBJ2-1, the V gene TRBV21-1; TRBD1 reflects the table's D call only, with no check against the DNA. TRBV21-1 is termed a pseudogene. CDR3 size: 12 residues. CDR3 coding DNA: TGTGCCAGCAGCATCTCCGGGGGTGAGCAGTTCTTC. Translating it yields CASSISGGEQFF.

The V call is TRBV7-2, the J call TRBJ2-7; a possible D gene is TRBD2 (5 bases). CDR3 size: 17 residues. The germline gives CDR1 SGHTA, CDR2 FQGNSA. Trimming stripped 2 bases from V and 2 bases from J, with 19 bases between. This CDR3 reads CASSLPRSGELPYEQYF. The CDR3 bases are TGTGCCAGCAGCTTACCGCGGTCCGGGGAGTTGCCCTACGAGCAGTACTTC.

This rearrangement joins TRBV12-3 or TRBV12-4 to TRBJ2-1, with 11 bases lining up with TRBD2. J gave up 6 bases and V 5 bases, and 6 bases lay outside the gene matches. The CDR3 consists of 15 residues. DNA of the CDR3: TGTGCCAGCAGTCATAGCGGGGGGGCCGTCAATGAGCAGTTCTTC. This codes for CASSHSGGAVNEQFF.

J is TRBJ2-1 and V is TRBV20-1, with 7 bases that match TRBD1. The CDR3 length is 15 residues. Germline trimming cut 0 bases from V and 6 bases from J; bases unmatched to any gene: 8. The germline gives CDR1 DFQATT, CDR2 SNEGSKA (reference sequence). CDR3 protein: CSARDRNRGRNEQFF. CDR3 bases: TGCAGTGCTAGAGATCGAAACAGGGGACGCAATGAGCAGTTCTTC.

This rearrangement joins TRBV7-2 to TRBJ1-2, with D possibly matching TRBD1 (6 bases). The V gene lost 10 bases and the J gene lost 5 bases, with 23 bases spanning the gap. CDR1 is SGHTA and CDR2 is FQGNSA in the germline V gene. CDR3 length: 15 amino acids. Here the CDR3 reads CATTIKAGVRYGYTF. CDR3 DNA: TGTGCCACCACCATCAAGGCAGGGGTTAGGTATGGCTACACCTTC.